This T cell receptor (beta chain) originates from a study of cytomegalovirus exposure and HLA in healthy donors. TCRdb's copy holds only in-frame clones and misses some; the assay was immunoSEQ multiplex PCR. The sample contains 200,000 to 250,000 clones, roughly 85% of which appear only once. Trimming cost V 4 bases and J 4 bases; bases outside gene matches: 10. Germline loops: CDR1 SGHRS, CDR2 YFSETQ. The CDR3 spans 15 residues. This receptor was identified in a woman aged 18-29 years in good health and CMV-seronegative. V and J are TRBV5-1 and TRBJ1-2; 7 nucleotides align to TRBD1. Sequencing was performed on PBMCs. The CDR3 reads CASSVDRDPGYGYTF. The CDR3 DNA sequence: TGCGCCAGCAGCGTAGACAGGGACCCCGGCTATGGCTACACCTTC. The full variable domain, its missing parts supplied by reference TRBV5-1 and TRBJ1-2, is KAGVTQTPRYLIKTRGQQVTLSCSPISGHRSVSWYQQTPGQGLQFLFEYFSETQRNKGNFPGRFSGRQFSNSRSEMNVSTLELGDSALYLCASSVDRDPGYGYTFGSGTRLTVV.